This T cell receptor beta chain was captured in a study of blood T cell repertoires in COVID-19. Background on the study: Samples representing acute and convalescent COVID-19 were sourced from the United States, Italy and Spain.

This clone was observed a few times. Original handling: From reference gene primer amplification, estimates of nucleated cell counts were derived. Sequenced by immunoSEQ multiplex PCR; TCRdb stores in-frame clones only, minus some. V, J and clone size reflect that table, while D and trimming were determined from the DNA. The data hold approximately 200,000 clones, with 82% observed a single time. The germline V gene encodes CDR1 LNHNV and CDR2 YYDKDF (reference sequence). This CDR3 contains 15 residues. Trimming stripped 0 bases from V and 2 bases from J, with 10 bases between. Participants were aged about 18 to 95 years, lived in around 25 US areas, and enrolled virtually.

The V and J genes are TRBV15 and TRBJ1-2; D is undetermined. The TCR sequence derives from a man aged 40-50 years who had recovered from COVID-19. Sequenced material: PBMCs or T cells enriched from blood (not recorded which). CDR3 loop: CATSRDRGSNYGYTF. The CDR3 DNA sequence: TGTGCCACCAGCAGAGATCGGGGATCAAACTATGGCTACACCTTC. Full variable domain (rest looked up from reference TRBV15 and TRBJ1-2): DAMVIQNPRYQVTQFGKPVTLSCSQTLNHNVMYWYQQKSSQAPKLLFHYYDKDFNNEADTPDNFQSRRPNTSFCFLDIRSPGLGDTAMYLCATSRDRGSNYGYTFGSGTRLTVV.